This entry lists 28 T cell receptor beta chains sequenced from one sample in a study of T cell responses to AZD1222 COVID-19 vaccine. TCRdb's copy holds only in-frame clones and misses some; the assay was immunoSEQ multiplex PCR. The sample has about 97,000 clones; around 88% are singletons. The specimen was peripheral blood, collected on day 0 of AZD1222 vaccination. The receptor set was obtained from an adult in good health.

The rearrangement joins TRBV2 to TRBJ1-6; D gene ambiguous. This CDR3 is built from 14 residues. Germline V gene data show CDR1 as SNHLY and CDR2 as FYNNEI. V was clipped by 6 bases and J by 0 bases, with 6 bases between them. CDR3: CASSLSSYNSPLHF. CDR3 DNA: TGTGCCAGCAGCCTCAGCTCCTATAATTCACCCCTCCACTTT.

CDR3 region: CASSPLAGATGELFF. In DNA form, the CDR3 reads TGTGCCAGTAGTCCCCTAGCGGGAGCTACCGGGGAGCTGTTTTTT. The gene calls are TRBV19 and TRBJ2-2, with TRBD2 identical over 10 bases. The trim removed 5 bases at V and 5 bases at J, leaving 5 bases unmatched. The CDR3 is 15 residues long. Germline V lookup: CDR1 LNHDA, CDR2 SQIVND (reference sequence).

The chain recombines TRBV7-9 with TRBJ1-1, with a weak D call TRBD1 (6 bases). The germline V gene has CDR1 SEHNR and CDR2 FQNEAQ (reference sequence). CDR3 length: 17 residues. V lost 0 bases and J 1 base, leaving 15 bases between the germline ends. DNA for the CDR3: TGTGCCAGCAGCTTAGCTTACCTTGACAGGTCGAACACTGAAGCTTTCTTT. As protein: CASSLAYLDRSNTEAFF.

The chain employs TRBV7-9 and TRBJ2-3, with D unclear. V lost 5 bases to trimming and J lost 1 base, with 7 bases between them. The CDR3 length is 13 residues. Germline lookup yields CDR1 SEHNR and CDR2 FQNEAQ (reference sequence). The CDR3 DNA sequence: TGTGCCAGCAGCCCAGAGGGCACAGATACGCAGTATTTT. Its translation: CASSPEGTDTQYF.

The CDR3 sequence: CAISFQDALNTEAFF. In DNA, the CDR3 is TGTGCCATCAGTTTCCAGGACGCTTTGAACACTGAAGCTTTCTTT. The chain carries TRBV10-3 and TRBJ1-1; D is unclear. V lost 5 bases and J 0 bases, leaving 13 bases between the germline ends. This CDR3 spans 15 amino acids. CDR1 ENHRY and CDR2 SYGVKD come from the germline V gene.

J is TRBJ1-5 and V is TRBV28; D is possibly TRBD1 (6 bases). CDR3 size: 15 residues. Germline V lookup: CDR1 MDHEN, CDR2 SYDVKM. With 7 bases removed from V and 1 base from J, the gap between germline ends came to 14 bases. The CDR3 DNA reads as TGTGCCAGCACTGCAGGGGTACAGAGCAATCAGCCCCAGCATTTT. Protein sequence: CASTAGVQSNQPQHF.

J is TRBJ1-2 and V is TRBV11-2, with a tentative D call TRBD1 (6 bases). Looked up from germline, CDR1 is SGHAT and CDR2 is FQNNGV. V was cut by 5 bases and J by 3 bases, with 13 bases left in between. The CDR3 runs 14 residues. In DNA, the CDR3 is TGTGCCAGCAGCCCAAATCAGGGGTACTATGGCTACACCTTC. It translates to CASSPNQGYYGYTF.

The rearrangement uses TRBV5-4 and TRBJ1-2; D gene ambiguous. Trimming pared 6 bases from V and 4 bases from J, leaving 16 bases between. From germline, CDR1 is SGHNT and CDR2 YYREEE (reference sequence). CDR3 length equals 14 residues. The CDR3 here is CASTRRASSYGYTF. The CDR3, as DNA: TGTGCCAGCACCCGGCGGGCGAGCAGCTATGGCTACACCTTC.

The CDR3 nucleotides read TGTGCCAGCAGCCTTGGACAGGGGAGCACCGGGGAGCTGTTTTTT. Protein sequence: CASSLGQGSTGELFF. V is TRBV2 and J is TRBJ2-2, with TRBD1 identical over 9 bases. The CDR3 covers 15 residues. Germline-derived CDR1 and CDR2 are SNHLY and FYNNEI. J was trimmed by 4 bases and V by 6 bases; bases with no gene match: 6.

V usage is TRBV7-9 and J usage is TRBJ2-5; D may be TRBD1 (8 bases). Trimming took 5 bases from V and 4 from J, leaving 17 bases between them. Germline V gives CDR1 SEHNR, CDR2 FQNEAQ (reference sequence). The CDR3 extends over 15 amino acids. In DNA, the CDR3 is TGTGCCAGCAGCCTACAGACAGGGGAGGGAGAGACCCAGTACTTC. Amino acids: CASSLQTGEGETQYF.

The chain uses TRBV10-3 and TRBJ1-2; 7 bases line up with TRBD1. The CDR3 totals 14 residues. Trimming removed 8 bases from V and 8 bases from J; junction bases left unmatched: 14. CDR1 ENHRY and CDR2 SYGVKD come from the germline V gene. As DNA, the CDR3 is TGTGCCATCCGTGGGACAGCTACTATGGAGGGCTACACCTTC. Translated: CAIRGTATMEGYTF.

The chain links TRBV9 to TRBJ2-2; a possible D gene is TRBD2 (6 bases). This CDR3 comprises 14 residues. Trimming stripped 6 bases from V and 8 bases from J, with 17 bases between. Germline-derived CDR1 and CDR2 are SGDLS and YYNGEE. The CDR3 here is CASTSWGDSGELFF. CDR3 sequence (DNA): TGTGCCAGCACCTCGTGGGGGGACTCTGGGGAGCTGTTTTTT.

This rearrangement joins TRBV7-2 to TRBJ2-7; D is tentatively TRBD1 or TRBD2 (5 bases each). The germline gives CDR1 SGHTA, CDR2 FQGNSA. The CDR3 has 13 amino acids. V dropped 5 bases and J dropped 2 bases, with 10 bases sitting between them. The CDR3 DNA is TGTGCCAGCAGCCTCACGGGGCCCTACGAGCAGTACTTC. It yields the protein CASSLTGPYEQYF.

This clone was seen a single time. This rearrangement joins TRBV7-2 to TRBJ1-5; TRBD1 matches 7 bases. V shed 4 bases, J shed 3 bases, and the junction held 6 bases outside the gene matches. There are 15 residues in the CDR3. Per the germline V gene, CDR1 is SGHTA and CDR2 is FQGNSA. CDR3 protein: CASSSRDSFNQPQHF. The DNA of the CDR3 is TGTGCCAGCAGCTCACGGGACAGCTTCAATCAGCCCCAGCATTTT.

The J gene is TRBJ1-2, the V gene TRBV2, with D unclear. The CDR3 has 15 amino acids. Germline V CDR1 and CDR2: SNHLY, FYNNEI. V was cut by 5 bases and J by 1 base, with 14 bases left in between. The CDR3 spells CASSSPWEINYGYTF. The CDR3 DNA is TGTGCCAGCAGTTCCCCGTGGGAGATTAACTATGGCTACACCTTC.

This chain joins TRBV6-5 and TRBJ2-5; 12 bases are shared with TRBD2. Germline trimming cut 4 bases from V and 3 bases from J; bases unmatched to any gene: 3. Germline CDR1 and CDR2: MNHEY and SVGAGI. The CDR3 is 15 amino acids. The CDR3 sequence: CASSWRTSGEETQYF. Here the CDR3 DNA reads TGTGCCAGCAGTTGGAGGACTAGCGGGGAAGAGACCCAGTACTTC.

The chain couples TRBV7-2 to TRBJ1-5; 9 bases are shared with TRBD1. V lost 4 bases, J lost 0 bases, and 4 bases stayed unmatched. This CDR3 region has 16 residues. Germline V gene sequence: CDR1 SGHTA, CDR2 FQGNSA. CDR3 nucleotide sequence: TGTGCCAGCAGCTCGACAGGGGGATATAGCAATCAGCCCCAGCATTTT. It is translated as CASSSTGGYSNQPQHF.

The J gene is TRBJ1-6, the V gene TRBV18; 7 bases match TRBD1. V was clipped by 6 bases and J by 5 bases; unmatched bases: 7. Per the germline V gene, CDR1 is KGHSH and CDR2 is LQKENI. The CDR3 is made up of 15 amino acids. The DNA for the CDR3 is TGTGCCAGCTCGACCAGACAGGGAGATAATTCACCCCTCCACTTT. Protein sequence: CASSTRQGDNSPLHF.

The CDR3: CASSLRLGLSDTQYF. The CDR3 DNA follows: TGTGCCAGCAGCCTGAGACTGGGGTTGTCGGATACGCAGTATTTT. The chain joins TRBV7-2 to TRBJ2-3; D gene unclear. The germline V gene has CDR1 SGHTA and CDR2 FQGNSA. Deletions cut 5 bases from V and 6 bases from J, with 18 bases between. CDR3 size: 15 residues.

This clone turned up a few times. The V call is TRBV5-1, the J call TRBJ2-2; D is unclear. The CDR3 is 14 residues long. The V gene's germline CDR1 is SGHRS and CDR2 YFSETQ. Trimming left V 4 bases short and J 6 bases short, with 13 bases between. The CDR3 coding sequence is TGCGCCAGCAGCCAGTCCCTCGGCCCCGGGGAGCTGTTTTTT. It yields the protein CASSQSLGPGELFF.

The J gene is TRBJ1-2, the V gene TRBV5-1; 9 nucleotides match TRBD1. Unmatched junction bases numbered 14, after V lost 0 bases and J lost 8 bases. Germline V gene data show CDR1 as SGHRS and CDR2 as YFSETQ. This CDR3 has 17 residues. CDR3: CASSLGGQGIGSGGYTF. CDR3 DNA sequence: TGCGCCAGCAGCTTGGGTGGACAGGGGATCGGTTCGGGCGGCTACACCTTC.

This clone was seen only once. V usage is TRBV4-1 and J usage is TRBJ1-2; 8 bases are shared with TRBD1. This CDR3 comprises 18 residues. V gave up 0 bases and J gave up 4 bases; unmatched junction bases: 13. Germline values: CDR1 MGHRA, CDR2 YSYEKL. CDR3 bases: TGCGCCAGCAGCCAAGAGGGGACAGGCCAACCCTTAGGCTATGGCTACACCTTC. Encoded protein: CASSQEGTGQPLGYGYTF.

The gene calls are TRBV19 and TRBJ1-5, with 10 positions matching TRBD1. The CDR3 is 17 amino acids. Germline CDR1 LNHDA, CDR2 SQIVND (reference sequence). V shed 5 bases, J shed 2 bases, and the junction held 9 bases outside the gene matches. In nucleotides, the CDR3 is TGTGCCAGTAGTCGGGACAGGGGTTACGGTGGCAATCAGCCCCAGCATTTT. Its translation: CASSRDRGYGGNQPQHF.

This clone was seen only once. A junction boundary mismatches the germline segment, possibly from a read error. The chain employs TRBV2 and TRBJ1-2, with TRBD1 matching over 7 bases. Germline assignment: CDR1 SNHLY and CDR2 FYNNEI. CDR3 length: 14 residues. This CDR3 reads CASSPGQNFYGYAF. The CDR3 DNA is TGTGCCAGCAGTCCGGGACAGAACTTCTATGGCTACGCCTTC.

The chain combines TRBV5-1 with TRBJ2-5, with D perhaps TRBD2 (6 bases). Per germline, CDR1 SGHRS and CDR2 YFSETQ. The germline V and J ends were trimmed by 2 bases and 5 bases, with 10 bases remaining between them. The CDR3 has 13 amino acids. CDR3 in amino acids: CASSFGSGETQYF. CDR3 coding DNA: TGCGCCAGCAGCTTTGGCAGCGGGGAGACCCAGTACTTC.

The chain is built from TRBV3-1 (or the pseudogene TRBV3-2) and TRBJ2-1; D gene unclear. This CDR3 region has 16 residues. V lost 3 bases and J lost 0, with 12 bases in between. From germline, CDR1 is LGHDT and CDR2 YNNKEL (reference sequence). CDR3 region: CASSHHQLGSYNEQFF. The CDR3 bases are TGTGCCAGCAGCCACCACCAATTGGGCTCCTACAATGAGCAGTTCTTC.

This clone occurred once. V usage is TRBV20-1 and J usage is TRBJ2-5; no definite D call. The germline V and J ends were trimmed by 3 bases and 4 bases, with 3 bases remaining between them. This CDR3 spans 10 amino acids. The germline V gene encodes CDR1 DFQATT and CDR2 SNEGSKA (reference sequence). CDR3 amino acids: CSASGETQYF. CDR3 in DNA: TGCAGTGCTAGCGGAGAGACCCAGTACTTC.

The J gene is TRBJ2-1, the V gene TRBV19; TRBD2 agrees at 12 bases. Germline CDR1 and CDR2: LNHDA and SQIVND (reference sequence). The CDR3 is made up of 18 amino acids. The V gene end was trimmed by 2 bases and the J gene end by 2 bases; junction bases not matched to a gene: 7. The CDR3 DNA reads as TGTGCCAGTAGTATAAAGACTAGCGGGGGCTCTCCCTACAATGAGCAGTTCTTC. Its translation is CASSIKTSGGSPYNEQFF.